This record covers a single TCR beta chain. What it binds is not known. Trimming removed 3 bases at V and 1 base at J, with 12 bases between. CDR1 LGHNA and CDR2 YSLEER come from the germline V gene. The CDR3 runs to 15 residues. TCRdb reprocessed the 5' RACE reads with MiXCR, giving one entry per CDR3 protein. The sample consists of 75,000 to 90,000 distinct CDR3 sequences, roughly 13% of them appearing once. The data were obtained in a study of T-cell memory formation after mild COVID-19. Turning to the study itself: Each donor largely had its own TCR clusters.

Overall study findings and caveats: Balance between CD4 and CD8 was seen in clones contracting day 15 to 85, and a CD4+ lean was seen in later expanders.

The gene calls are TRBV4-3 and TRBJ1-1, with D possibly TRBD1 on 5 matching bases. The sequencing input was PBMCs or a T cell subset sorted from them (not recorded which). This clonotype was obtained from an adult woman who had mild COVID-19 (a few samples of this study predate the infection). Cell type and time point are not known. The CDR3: CASSQGRQRNTEAFF. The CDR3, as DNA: TGCGCCAGCAGCCAGGGTAGACAGCGGAACACTGAAGCTTTCTTT.